This passage covers 6 T cell receptor beta chains from one sample sequenced in a study of T cells after yellow fever vaccination. Each CDR3 protein is one row after TCRdb ran MiXCR on the 5' RACE reads. This sample yields roughly 300,000 distinct CDR3 sequences, of which around 8.1% are seen a single time; 15% to 20% belongs to the top ten. The specimen was PBMCs, collected around 45 days after the first yellow fever vaccination. The receptors here all came from a man between 18 and 35 years old who received the YFV17D yellow fever vaccine.

This clonotype was found a few times. The rearrangement uses TRBV5-5 and TRBJ1-3; D is unresolved. The germline gives CDR1 SGHKS, CDR2 YYEKEE (reference sequence). The V gene lost 3 bases and the J gene lost 0 bases, with 7 bases spanning the gap. The CDR3 runs 14 residues. As DNA, the CDR3 is TGTGCCAGCAGCTCGCGGGGCTCTGGAAACACCATATATTTT. It codes for CASSSRGSGNTIYF.

This clonotype was seen only a few times. The chain uses TRBV10-3 and TRBJ1-1; TRBD1 is a possible D gene (6 bases). CDR1 ENHRY and CDR2 SYGVKD come from the germline V gene. V was cut by 7 bases and J by 5 bases, with 8 bases left in between. The CDR3 loop spans 11 amino acids. This CDR3 is CAITQGTEAFF. In DNA, the CDR3 is TGTGCCATCACCCAGGGGACTGAAGCTTTCTTT.

There are a few counts of this clonotype. This chain links TRBV30 with TRBJ1-2; TRBD1 is a possible D gene (6 bases). The CDR3 is 14 amino acids. Germline loops: CDR1 GTSNPN, CDR2 SVGIG (reference sequence). Trimming cost V 2 bases and J 4 bases, with 14 bases left between them. The CDR3 loop reads CAWSSDWGAYGYTF. In DNA, the CDR3 is TGTGCCTGGAGTTCGGATTGGGGGGCCTATGGCTACACCTTC.

This clonotype came up many times. The J gene is TRBJ2-1, the V gene TRBV5-1, with a tentative D call TRBD1 (6 bases). V lost 4 bases and J lost 7, with 15 bases in between. From germline, CDR1 is SGHRS and CDR2 YFSETQ. There are 14 residues in the CDR3. CDR3 bases: TGCGCCAGCAGCATAACGACAGGCGGGAATGAGCAGTTCTTC. It is translated as CASSITTGGNEQFF.

The V call is TRBV29-1, the J call TRBJ1-4; possibly TRBD1 for D (6 bases). This CDR3 comprises 11 residues. Germline CDR1 reads SQVTM; CDR2 reads ANQGSEA. V dropped 4 bases and J dropped 8 bases, with 8 bases sitting between them. The CDR3 loop is CSVGQGEKLFF. CDR3 sequence (DNA): TGCAGCGTTGGGCAGGGGGAAAAACTGTTTTTT.

This clonotype has more than one count but fewer than ten. This chain joins TRBV7-2 and TRBJ2-7; TRBD1 might be the D (5 bases). The CDR3 runs 14 residues. V was cut by 1 base and J by 2 bases, with 9 bases left in between. Germline CDR1 SGHTA, CDR2 FQGNSA. CDR3 DNA sequence: TGTGCCAGCAGCTTAGGACAGTGGGCCTACGAGCAGTACTTC. It codes for CASSLGQWAYEQYF.